These 13 T cell receptor beta chains were all obtained from the same sample, sequenced in a study of blood T cells in healthy people across ages. Through a sample-barcoded 5' primer and a J-beta primer mix, a second PCR was run for roughly 6 to 12 cycles. TCRdb itself ran the 5' RACE reads through MiXCR, one entry per CDR3 protein. This table holds 800,000 to 1,300,000 distinct CDR3 sequences, 20% to 25% found once. The sample also formed part of further work on T cells of mothers and their children.

Material: blood. The receptors stem from a girl aged 2-10 years in good health.

The V call is TRBV9, the J call TRBJ1-1; the match to TRBD1 covers 7 bases. The junction had 12 bases not matched to a gene; V was cut back by 6 bases and J by 4 bases. The germline CDR1 and CDR2 sequences are SGDLS and YYNGEE. The CDR3 is 15 amino acids. The CDR3 is CASNRAGGFGTEAFF. The CDR3 DNA is TGTGCCAGCAATAGGGCAGGGGGGTTTGGCACTGAAGCTTTCTTT.

This clonotype was detected once. The chain is built from TRBV20-1 and TRBJ1-5; D perhaps matches TRBD1 (5 bases). The ends were cut back, 5 bases at V and 2 bases at J, with 19 bases in the middle. The CDR3 length is 16 residues. Germline V gene lookup returns CDR1 DFQATT and CDR2 SNEGSKA (reference sequence). In DNA, the CDR3 is TGCAGTGCTTCCGGGACCGAGTTTTTGGGCAATCAGCCCCAGCATTTT. This codes for CSASGTEFLGNQPQHF.

The rearrangement uses TRBV4-1 and TRBJ1-2; D may be TRBD1 (6 bases). V lost 3 bases and J 4 bases, leaving 30 bases between the germline ends. Germline lookup yields CDR1 MGHRA and CDR2 YSYEKL. This CDR3 is 20 amino acids long. CDR3 amino acids: CASSHVLIAQARTVFYGYTF. Here the CDR3 DNA reads TGCGCCAGCAGCCATGTTCTTATTGCTCAGGCCCGGACAGTATTCTATGGCTACACCTTC.

The chain recombines TRBV20-1 with TRBJ2-1, with 11 bases that match TRBD2. Germline trimming cut 6 bases from V and 2 bases from J; bases unmatched to any gene: 6. Per the germline V gene, CDR1 is DFQATT and CDR2 is SNEGSKA (reference sequence). The CDR3 totals 15 residues. CDR3 in DNA: TGCAGTGCCCTGGGACTAGCGGATACCTACAATGAGCAGTTCTTC. Protein product: CSALGLADTYNEQFF.

V gene TRBV12-3 or TRBV12-4 combines with J gene TRBJ2-1; the D gene is possibly TRBD1 (5 bases). Trimming took off 6 bases at V and 7 bases at J, with 13 bases between the two ends. The CDR3 contains 13 residues. In nucleotides, the CDR3 is TGTGCCAGCAGGGGGCTGGGCTGGAATGAGCAGTTCTTC. As protein: CASRGLGWNEQFF.

The chain links TRBV15 to TRBJ1-3; D may be TRBD1 (6 bases). CDR3 length: 14 residues. V shed 1 base and J shed 9 bases, with 13 bases lying between them. Germline CDR1 is LNHNV and CDR2 is YYDKDF (reference sequence). CDR3 sequence reads: CATSRAGGSGTIYF. The CDR3, as DNA: TGTGCCACCAGCAGAGCGGGGGGCTCTGGCACCATATATTTT. Variable domain in full (rest from reference TRBV15 and TRBJ1-3): DAMVIQNPRYQVTQFGKPVTLSCSQTLNHNVMYWYQQKSSQAPKLLFHYYDKDFNNEADTPDNFQSRRPNTSFCFLDIRSPGLGDTAMYLCATSRAGGSGTIYFGEGSWLTVV.

This clonotype was picked up a small number of times. V usage is TRBV7-3 and J usage is TRBJ2-2; perhaps TRBD1 as D (6 bases). The ends were cut back, 1 base at V and 9 bases at J, with 9 bases in the middle. The CDR3 length is 13 residues. Per germline, CDR1 SGHTA and CDR2 FQGTGA. CDR3 sequence (DNA): TGTGCCAGCAGCTTAATCAGGGGCCGGGAGCTGTTTTTT. Its protein product is CASSLIRGRELFF.

This clonotype showed up just a few times. The rearrangement uses TRBV15 and TRBJ1-4; 7 positions agree with TRBD1. V dropped 6 bases and J dropped 5; count of bases not matched to a gene: 6. The V gene's germline CDR1 is LNHNV and CDR2 YYDKDF (reference sequence). This CDR3 spans 14 amino acids. CDR3 loop: CATSWTGENEKLFF. CDR3 DNA: TGTGCCACCAGTTGGACAGGAGAAAATGAAAAACTGTTTTTT. The variable domain in full, with the rest retrieved from reference TRBV15 and TRBJ1-4, is DAMVIQNPRYQVTQFGKPVTLSCSQTLNHNVMYWYQQKSSQAPKLLFHYYDKDFNNEADTPDNFQSRRPNTSFCFLDIRSPGLGDTAMYLCATSWTGENEKLFFGSGTQLSVL.

The chain is built from TRBV2 and TRBJ1-4; 7 nucleotides match TRBD1. Unmatched junction bases numbered 6, after V lost 5 bases and J lost 3 bases. The CDR3 runs to 15 residues. Looked up from germline, CDR1 is SNHLY and CDR2 is FYNNEI. The CDR3 coding sequence is TGTGCCAGCAGTACCGACAGGGTCCCTAATGAAAAACTGTTTTTT. Translation gives CASSTDRVPNEKLFF.

A remark on this clonotype: One end of the junction fails to match germline, which may point to a read error. The chain carries TRBV5-8 and TRBJ2-5; possibly TRBD2 for D (5 bases). The CDR3 has 12 amino acids. The germline gives CDR1 SGHTS, CDR2 YDEGEE. This chain's CDR3 is CASSLGTGRGSF. The CDR3 coding sequence is TGTGCCAGCAGCTTGGGGACCGGACGAGGGTCTTTC.

This clonotype turned up a few times. The chain couples TRBV28 to TRBJ2-1; TRBD2 is a possible D gene (6 bases). Matching the DNA end better, TRBJ2-5 makes the J call doubtful. There are 16 residues in the CDR3. CDR1 and CDR2 from the germline V gene are MDHEN and SYDVKM. CDR3 DNA: TGTGCCAGCAGTCCTGTGGGGGGTGGGAGTCATGAGACCCAGTACTTC. Translation: CASSPVGGGSHETQYF.

This chain connects TRBV2 to TRBJ1-4; 7 bases match TRBD1. The V gene end was trimmed by 6 bases and the J gene end by 4 bases; junction bases not matched to a gene: 5. Germline assignment: CDR1 SNHLY and CDR2 FYNNEI. CDR3 length: 14 residues. DNA for the CDR3: TGTGCCAGCAGCGCAGGGGGGATTAATGAAAAACTGTTTTTT. It translates to CASSAGGINEKLFF. The variable domain in full, with the rest retrieved from reference TRBV2 and TRBJ1-4, is EPEVTQTPSHQVTQMGQEVILRCVPISNHLYFYWYRQILGQKVEFLVSFYNNEISEKSEIFDDQFSVERPDGSNFTLKIRSTKLEDSAMYFCASSAGGINEKLFFGSGTQLSVL.

V is TRBV7-2 and J is TRBJ2-1, with 7 bases lining up with TRBD1. V was clipped by 3 bases and J by 8 bases; unmatched bases: 7. CDR3 length equals 14 residues. CDR1 SGHTA and CDR2 FQGNSA come from the germline V gene. CDR3 bases: TGTGCCAGCAGCTTTCGAGGGGGCACAGATGAGCAGTTCTTC. Encoded protein: CASSFRGGTDEQFF. Using reference TRBV7-2 and TRBJ2-1 for the parts outside the CDR3, the full variable domain is GAGVSQSPSNKVTEKGKDVELRCDPISGHTALYWYRQSLGQGLEFLIYFQGNSAPDKSGLPSDRFSAERTGGSVSTLTIQRTQQEDSAVYLCASSFRGGTDEQFFGPGTRLTVL.